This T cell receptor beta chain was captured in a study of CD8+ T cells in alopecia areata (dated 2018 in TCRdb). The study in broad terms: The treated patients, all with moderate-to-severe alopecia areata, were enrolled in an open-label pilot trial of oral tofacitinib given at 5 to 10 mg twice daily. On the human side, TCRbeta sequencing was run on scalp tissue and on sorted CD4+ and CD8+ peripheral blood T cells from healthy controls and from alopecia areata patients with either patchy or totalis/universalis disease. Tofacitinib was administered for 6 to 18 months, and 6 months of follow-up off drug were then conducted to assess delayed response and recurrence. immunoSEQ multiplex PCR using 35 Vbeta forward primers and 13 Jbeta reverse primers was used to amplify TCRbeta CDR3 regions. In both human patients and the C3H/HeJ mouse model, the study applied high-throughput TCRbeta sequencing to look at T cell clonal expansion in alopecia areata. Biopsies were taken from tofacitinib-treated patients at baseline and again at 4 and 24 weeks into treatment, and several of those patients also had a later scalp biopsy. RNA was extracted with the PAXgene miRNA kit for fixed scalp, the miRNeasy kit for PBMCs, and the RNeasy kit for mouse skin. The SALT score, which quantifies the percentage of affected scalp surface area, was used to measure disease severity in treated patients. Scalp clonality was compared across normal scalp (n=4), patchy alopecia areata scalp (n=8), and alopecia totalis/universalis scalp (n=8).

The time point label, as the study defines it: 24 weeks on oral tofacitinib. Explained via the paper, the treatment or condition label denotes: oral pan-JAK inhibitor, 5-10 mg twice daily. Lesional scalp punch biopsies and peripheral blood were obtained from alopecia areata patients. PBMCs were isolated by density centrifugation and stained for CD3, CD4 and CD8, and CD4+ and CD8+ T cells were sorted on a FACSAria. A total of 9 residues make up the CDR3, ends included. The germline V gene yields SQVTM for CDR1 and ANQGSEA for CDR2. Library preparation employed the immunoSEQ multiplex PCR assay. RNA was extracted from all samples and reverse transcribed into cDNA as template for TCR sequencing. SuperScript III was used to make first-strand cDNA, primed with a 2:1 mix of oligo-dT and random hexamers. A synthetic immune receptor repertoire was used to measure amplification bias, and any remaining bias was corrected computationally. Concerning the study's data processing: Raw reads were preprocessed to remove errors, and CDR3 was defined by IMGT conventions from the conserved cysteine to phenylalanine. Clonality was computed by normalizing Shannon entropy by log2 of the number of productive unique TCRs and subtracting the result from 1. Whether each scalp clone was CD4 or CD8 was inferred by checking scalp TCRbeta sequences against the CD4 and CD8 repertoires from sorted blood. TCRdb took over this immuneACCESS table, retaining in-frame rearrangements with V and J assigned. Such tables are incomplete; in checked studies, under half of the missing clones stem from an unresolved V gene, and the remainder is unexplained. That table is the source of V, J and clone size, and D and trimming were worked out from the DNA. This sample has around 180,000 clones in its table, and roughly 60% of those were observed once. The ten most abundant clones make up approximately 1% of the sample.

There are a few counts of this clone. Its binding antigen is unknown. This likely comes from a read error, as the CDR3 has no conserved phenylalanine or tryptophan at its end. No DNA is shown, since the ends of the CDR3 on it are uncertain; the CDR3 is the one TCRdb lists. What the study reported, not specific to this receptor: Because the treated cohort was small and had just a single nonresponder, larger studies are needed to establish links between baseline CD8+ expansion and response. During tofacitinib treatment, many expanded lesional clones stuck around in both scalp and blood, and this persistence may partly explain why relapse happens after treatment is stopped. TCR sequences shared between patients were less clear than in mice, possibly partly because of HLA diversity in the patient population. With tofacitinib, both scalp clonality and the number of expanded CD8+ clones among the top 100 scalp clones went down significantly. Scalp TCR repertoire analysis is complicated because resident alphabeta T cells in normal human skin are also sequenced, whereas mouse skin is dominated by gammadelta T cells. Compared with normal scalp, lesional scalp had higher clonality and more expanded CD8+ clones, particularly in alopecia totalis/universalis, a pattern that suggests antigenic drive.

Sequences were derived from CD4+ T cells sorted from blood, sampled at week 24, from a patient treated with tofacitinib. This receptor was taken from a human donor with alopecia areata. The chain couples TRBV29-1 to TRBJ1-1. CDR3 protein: CSVEVGPVI.